Below are 2 T cell receptor beta chains sequenced from a single sample in a study of blood T cell repertoires in COVID-19. Libraries were prepared by immunoSEQ multiplex PCR; TCRdb keeps only in-frame clonotypes and omits some of them. The sample yields hundreds of thousands of clones, around 87% seen once. The sample consisted of peripheral blood. Receptor source: a woman aged 55-70 years with COVID-19, enrolled during active disease.

The CDR3 reads CASSLYTGDSGANVLTF. For the CDR3, the DNA is TGTGCCAGCTCGCTTTACACAGGGGACTCTGGGGCCAACGTCCTGACTTTC. The J gene is TRBJ2-6, the V gene TRBV18; 7 nucleotides agree with TRBD1. V lost 6 bases, J lost 0 bases, and 8 bases stayed unmatched. Germline V gives CDR1 KGHSH, CDR2 LQKENI. The CDR3 extends over 17 amino acids.

The chain employs TRBV7-9 and TRBJ1-6; 11 positions agree with TRBD1. The germline V gene encodes CDR1 SEHNR and CDR2 FQNEAQ (reference sequence). This CDR3 contains 15 residues. V shed 5 bases, J shed 7 bases, and the junction held 4 bases outside the gene matches. The CDR3 region has the DNA TGTGCCAGCAGCCGGGACAGGGGGGGAAATTCACCCCTCCACTTT. Encoded protein: CASSRDRGGNSPLHF.